This entry features one T cell receptor (beta chain) sequence. The target of this receptor is not known. Base quality data are lacking; no much larger clone is found one base away. The source of the sample is a study of blood T cell repertoires in COVID-19 (dated by TCRdb to about 2020). With regard to the full study: Collaborator samples came from the United States, Italy and Spain and covered acute and convalescent phases of COVID-19. The prospective study material was composed of cDNA or gDNA derived from T cells, B-cell-depleted T cells, or PBMCs. Subjects who had been exposed to COVID-19, were actively infected with it, or had recovered from it provided the deeply sampled blood TCRbeta repertoires that made up the dataset. A freely available public database, intended as a resource for researchers studying the immune response to SARS-CoV-2, is where the repertoires were released. The samples were drawn from two sources: the first 160 participants of the ongoing ImmuneRACE study, and 1,200 or so subjects contributed by 6 global collaborators. The sample metadata nearly always contained a de-identified subject ID, COVID-19 status, age in years and sex. Where HLA class I and class II types were available, the types were taken from metadata supplied by the sample provider, not from assay-based typing. Study-level results and caveats: The quantity of clinical and demographic metadata differed by source and by participant and was supplied without curation.

Each collaborating institution followed its own protocols to collect whole blood in K2EDTA tubes. For TCRbeta analysis, collaborators shipped samples as frozen whole blood, isolated PBMCs, or DNA extracted from either of those sample types. Based on the germline V gene, the CDR1 and CDR2 sequences are SGHTA and FQGTGA. Here V drops 6 bases and J drops 3 bases, and the junction holds 8 bases not matched to any gene. The CDR3, from cysteine to phenylalanine, totals 16 residues. Left in the record is the CDR3 DNA by itself, 48 bases read in frame from the first base. The immunoSEQ Assay, a bias-controlled multiplex PCR, was used to amplify TCRbeta CDR3 regions from genomic DNA. In the source study's methods: Nucleated cell counts per sample were estimated from amplification of reference gene primers within the assay. To quantify the absolute abundance of each unique TCRbeta CDR3 rearrangement, sequence reads were collapsed and filtered. For each sample, productive Simpson clonality was calculated by taking the square root of Simpson's diversity index across productive rearrangements. Held by TCRdb, this immuneACCESS table contains in-frame sequences only and omits some clones. Under half of the omission traces to an unresolved V gene where checked; the cause of the rest is unknown. The V and J calls and the clone size are those of that table, but D and trimming were determined from the DNA. The table for this sample lists some 110,000 clones; 70% to 80% of them were counted only once. The ten largest clonotypes hold more than 0.8% of the sample.

Recombination joined TRBV7-3 with TRBJ2-2; 9 bases in the junction line up with TRBD2. The sequencing input was peripheral blood. The receptor was isolated from a human donor with acute or convalescent COVID-19. The donor label of this sample is uncertain. The DNA sequence is as follows: TGTGCCAGCAGTCCGAGCGGGGGGTTGGACACCGGGGAGCTGTTTTTT. This translates into CASSPSGGLDTGELFF.